This T cell receptor beta chain is from a study of CD8 T cells in Susac syndrome. With 2 bases removed from V and 0 bases from J, the gap between germline ends came to 8 bases. The CDR3 is 15 residues long. RNA, at roughly 0.45 to 1 ug, was reverse transcribed with random hexamers. TCRdb recomputed calls from the immunoSEQ multiplex PCR reads with MiXCR, one row per CDR3 protein. The sample comprises over 65,000 distinct CDR3 sequences, 85% to 95% of which are singletons, and about 0.52% rests with the top ten. Sequenced: CD4+ T cells from PBMCs. This clonotype originated in a human donor with Susac syndrome. The rearrangement joins TRBV12-3 or TRBV12-4 to TRBJ1-5; D remains unclear. For the CDR3, the DNA is TGTGCCAGCAGTTTAAGGGATTATAGCAATCAGCCCCAGCATTTT. This gives the protein CASSLRDYSNQPQHF.